The subject of this entry is one T cell receptor (beta chain). Antigen specificity is unknown. Germline CDR1 reads LGHNA; CDR2 reads YNFKEQ. This CDR3 comprises 19 residues. V was clipped by 1 base and J by 5 bases; unmatched bases: 18. This specimen comes from a study of shared clonotypes between healthy human individuals. Deep-level assay runs were performed. TCRdb's table, derived via immunoSEQ multiplex PCR, lists solely in-frame clones and lacks some. The sample yields more than 550,000 clones, 55% to 80% seen once. Overall study findings and caveats: Estimated richness values were generally larger in naive subsets than in memory subsets.

The study drew its donors from healthy HIV-negative adults without recent acute infections or vaccinations. This sequence was found in a woman aged 25-40 years in good health. This sequence joins TRBV4-2 and TRBJ2-7; the match to TRBD2 covers 9 bases. Specimen: memory CD4+ T cells sorted from blood. Noted subset: CD45RA-negative fraction. CDR3 region: CASSQGGRWASGKKNEQYF. DNA for the CDR3: TGTGCCAGCAGCCAAGGCGGGCGTTGGGCTAGCGGGAAGAAGAACGAGCAGTACTTC.